Listed here are 30 T cell receptor beta chains from one sample, sequenced in a study of blood T cell repertoires in COVID-19. Produced via immunoSEQ multiplex PCR; TCRdb's table is partial and in-frame only. In the table there are some 220,000 clones, about 88% of which are singletons. The sequenced sample consisted of PBMCs or T cells enriched from blood (not recorded which). The receptors shown here come from a woman aged 25 to 45 who had recovered from COVID-19.

The V and J genes are TRBV6-4 and TRBJ2-1; 10 bases line up with TRBD2. Germline-derived CDR1 and CDR2 are MRHNA and SNTAGT. The J segment lost 6 bases and the V segment lost 6 bases, leaving 8 bases of the junction unmatched. This CDR3 is 15 amino acids long. In DNA, the CDR3 is TGTGCCAGCAGCTATACTAGCGGGGTTGGCAATGAGCAGTTCTTC. This encodes CASSYTSGVGNEQFF.

The chain combines TRBV4-1 with TRBJ1-4, with unresolved D. The CDR3 sequence is 20 residues long. The V and J ends lost 0 bases and 0 bases respectively, with 20 bases between them. Per germline, CDR1 MGHRA and CDR2 YSYEKL. The CDR3 region is CASSQELFSRYSPTNEKLFF. CDR3 bases: TGCGCCAGCAGCCAAGAGTTGTTCAGTAGATACAGCCCAACTAATGAAAAACTGTTTTTT.

The chain combines TRBV12-3 or TRBV12-4 with TRBJ1-2; D is unresolved. With 6 bases removed from V and 5 bases from J, the gap between germline ends came to 10 bases. The CDR3 has 12 amino acids. As DNA, the CDR3 is TGTGCCAGCAGCCCCGGGGAGTATGGCTACACCTTC. Translation gives CASSPGEYGYTF.

The rearrangement links TRBV11-2 to TRBJ2-3; 15 nucleotides align to TRBD2. Trimming cost V 1 base and J 3 bases; bases outside gene matches: 2. The CDR3 consists of 17 residues. The germline V gene has CDR1 SGHAT and CDR2 FQNNGV. The chain's CDR3 is CASSLGGLAGGTDTQYF. The CDR3 region has the DNA TGTGCCAGCAGCTTAGGCGGACTAGCGGGGGGGACAGATACGCAGTATTTT. Complete variable domain (other parts from reference TRBV11-2 and TRBJ2-3): EAGVAQSPRYKIIEKRQSVAFWCNPISGHATLYWYQQILGQGPKLLIQFQNNGVVDDSQLPKDRFSAERLKGVDSTLKIQPAKLEDSAVYLCASSLGGLAGGTDTQYFGPGTRLTVL.

The chain uses TRBV4-1 and TRBJ1-5; the D gene is possibly TRBD1 (5 bases). The CDR3 is 16 amino acids. V was pared by 4 bases and J by 1 base, with 14 bases between. Germline assignment: CDR1 MGHRA and CDR2 YSYEKL. This chain's CDR3 is CASSPGPGLSNQPQHF. CDR3 nucleotide sequence: TGCGCCAGCAGCCCGGGACCGGGACTCAGCAATCAGCCCCAGCATTTT.

The chain has TRBV7-3 and TRBJ2-1; 11 bases are a match to TRBD2. The CDR3 has 18 amino acids. The J segment lost 4 bases and the V segment lost 1 base, leaving 9 bases of the junction unmatched. CDR1 and CDR2 from the germline V gene are SGHTA and FQGTGA. The CDR3 loop reads CASSLKYLAGGQYNEQFF. CDR3 sequence (DNA): TGTGCCAGCAGCTTAAAGTACTTAGCGGGGGGGCAATACAATGAGCAGTTCTTC.

J is TRBJ2-2 and V is TRBV6-1; TRBD2 agrees at 7 bases. Germline lookup yields CDR1 MNHNS and CDR2 SASEGT. The V segment lost 4 bases and the J segment 1 base; nucleotides outside the gene matches: 6. This CDR3 is built from 16 residues. The CDR3 reads CASSVWGLQNTGELFF. CDR3 DNA: TGTGCCAGCAGTGTTTGGGGACTACAGAACACCGGGGAGCTGTTTTTT.

This chain links TRBV19 with TRBJ1-1; D unresolved. Trimming shortened V by 6 bases and J by 3 bases, and 11 bases separated the two germline ends. CDR1 and CDR2 (germline): LNHDA, SQIVND (reference sequence). The CDR3 length is 13 residues. Written as DNA, the CDR3 is TGTGCCAGTAGGATTGTTCGGGACACTGAAGCTTTCTTT. Protein product: CASRIVRDTEAFF.

The rearrangement links TRBV7-8 to TRBJ2-7, with D possibly TRBD1 on 5 matching bases. In germline, CDR1 is SGHVS, CDR2 FQNEAQ. This CDR3 region has 14 residues. Trimming took off 5 bases at V and 3 bases at J, with 14 bases between the two ends. CDR3 loop: CASSRVQGFYEQYF. The CDR3 DNA reads TGTGCCAGCAGCCGAGTCCAGGGCTTCTACGAGCAGTACTTC.

The chain links TRBV3-1 (or the pseudogene TRBV3-2) to TRBJ1-6; D is possibly TRBD1 (6 bases). Deletions cut 4 bases from V and 10 bases from J, with 17 bases between. The V gene's germline CDR1 is LGHDT and CDR2 YNNKEL (reference sequence). There are 15 residues in the CDR3. In DNA form, the CDR3 reads TGTGCCAGCAGCCCCCGGGATGGGGGCAGGTCACCCCTCCACTTT. Amino acid sequence: CASSPRDGGRSPLHF.

The chain uses TRBV5-1 and TRBJ1-2; 8 bases match TRBD1. This CDR3 is 15 amino acids long. Germline V gene data show CDR1 as SGHRS and CDR2 as YFSETQ. V shed 4 bases, J shed 7 bases, and the junction held 12 bases outside the gene matches. The CDR3 DNA follows: TGCGCCAGCAGCCACCGGACAGGGAGTTGGGGTGGCTACACCTTC. This codes for CASSHRTGSWGGYTF.

The chain joins TRBV19 to TRBJ1-1; D perhaps matches TRBD1 (5 bases). The germline V gene has CDR1 LNHDA and CDR2 SQIVND (reference sequence). The CDR3 length is 14 residues. With 8 bases removed from V and 0 bases from J, the gap between germline ends came to 13 bases. The CDR3 spells CASAGRAMNTEAFF. In DNA, the CDR3 is TGTGCCAGTGCTGGCAGGGCAATGAACACTGAAGCTTTCTTT.

The genes are TRBV19 and TRBJ2-5; a weak D match, TRBD1 (5 bases). In germline, CDR1 is LNHDA, CDR2 SQIVND (reference sequence). The CDR3 runs 14 residues. Trimming cost V 2 bases and J 3 bases, with 10 bases left between them. In DNA, the CDR3 is TGTGCCAGTAGTATAACAGGACATAAAGAGACCCAGTACTTC. Its protein product is CASSITGHKETQYF.

The rearrangement uses TRBV24-1 and TRBJ2-5; D is perhaps TRBD1 (6 bases). Trimming pared 4 bases from V and 3 bases from J, leaving 17 bases between. The CDR3 is 16 residues long. Per germline, CDR1 KGHDR and CDR2 SFDVKD. CDR3 loop: CATSDSPQGRKETQYF. In nucleotides, the CDR3 is TGTGCCACCAGTGACAGCCCACAGGGACGGAAAGAGACCCAGTACTTC.

The chain links TRBV7-3 to TRBJ1-2, with D perhaps matching TRBD1 (5 bases). This CDR3 has 15 residues. Germline V CDR1 and CDR2: SGHTA, FQGTGA. With 3 bases removed from V and 6 bases from J, the gap between germline ends came to 17 bases. Written as DNA, the CDR3 is TGTGCCAGCAGCTTCAGGCCCGACAGCTTCGATGGCTACACCTTC. Translating gives CASSFRPDSFDGYTF.

J is TRBJ1-2 and V is TRBV19; 9 bases are a match to TRBD1. The trim removed 1 base at V and 2 bases at J, leaving 11 bases unmatched. CDR1 is LNHDA, CDR2 SQIVND, per germline (reference sequence). The CDR3 consists of 18 residues. The CDR3 nucleotides read TGTGCCAGTAGTATAGTACTAGGACAGGGGAGGAGGAACTATGGCTACACCTTC. Its protein is CASSIVLGQGRRNYGYTF.

The gene calls are TRBV2 and TRBJ1-2; TRBD1 agrees at 7 bases. Germline CDR1 SNHLY, CDR2 FYNNEI. V dropped 7 bases and J dropped 7; count of bases not matched to a gene: 6. The CDR3 runs 12 residues. The CDR3 region has the DNA TGTGCCAGCACCACAGGGGTCCGTGGCTACACCTTC. This encodes CASTTGVRGYTF.

The V gene is TRBV20-1, the J gene TRBJ1-1; 7 bases fit TRBD1. Germline lookup yields CDR1 DFQATT and CDR2 SNEGSKA (reference sequence). There are 11 residues in the CDR3. J gave up 3 bases and V 6 bases, and 1 base lay outside the gene matches. CDR3 bases: TGCAGTGCCAGGGGGGACACTGAAGCTTTCTTT. Protein: CSARGDTEAFF.

The chain combines TRBV6-5 with TRBJ2-1; D is possibly TRBD1 (6 bases). The CDR3 has 14 amino acids. Germline assignment: CDR1 MNHEY and CDR2 SVGAGI. Trimming removed 6 bases at V and 7 bases at J, with 16 bases between. The CDR3 DNA follows: TGTGCCAGCAGCTCGCAACAGGGCTGGAATGAGCAGTTCTTC. Amino acid sequence: CASSSQQGWNEQFF.

This chain uses TRBV19 with TRBJ1-5; D remains unclear. Germline lookup yields CDR1 LNHDA and CDR2 SQIVND (reference sequence). V was trimmed by 5 bases and J by 0 bases, leaving 5 bases between them. The CDR3 is 13 residues long. DNA for the CDR3: TGTGCCAGTAGTCCCAATAGCAATCAGCCCCAGCATTTT. Residues: CASSPNSNQPQHF.

This clone came up a few times. This chain joins TRBV12-3 or TRBV12-4 and TRBJ1-4, with D possibly TRBD1 on 6 matching bases. V dropped 8 bases and J dropped 7 bases, with 14 bases sitting between them. This CDR3 region has 13 residues. CDR3 residues: CASLGGGVEKLFF. The CDR3 DNA reads as TGTGCCAGCTTAGGGGGTGGAGTTGAAAAACTGTTTTTT.

The V and J genes are TRBV19 and TRBJ1-6, with D possibly being TRBD1 (6 bases). Deletions cut 3 bases from V and 7 bases from J, with 13 bases between. The germline V gene encodes CDR1 LNHDA and CDR2 SQIVND (reference sequence). The CDR3 has 15 amino acids. This CDR3 reads CASSIVAGENSPLHF. As DNA, the CDR3 is TGTGCCAGTAGTATTGTCGCAGGGGAGAATTCACCCCTCCACTTT.

The V gene is TRBV7-9, the J gene TRBJ2-5, with 12 bases matching TRBD1. The CDR3 consists of 16 residues. J gave up 5 bases and V 1 base, and 5 bases lay outside the gene matches. Germline CDR1 and CDR2: SEHNR and FQNEAQ (reference sequence). In DNA form, the CDR3 reads TGTGCCAGCAGCTTAGGGGACAGGGGGCGCGGGGAGACCCAGTACTTC. Protein sequence: CASSLGDRGRGETQYF.

This sequence joins TRBV7-9 and TRBJ1-1; tentatively, D is TRBD1 (5 bases). Looked up from germline, CDR1 is SEHNR and CDR2 is FQNEAQ (reference sequence). V gave up 10 bases and J gave up 1 base, with 10 bases separating them. The CDR3 sequence is 12 residues long. In nucleotides, the CDR3 is TGTGCCACTGTGGACAAGAACACTGAAGCTTTCTTT. As protein: CATVDKNTEAFF.

The rearrangement uses TRBV5-5 and TRBJ2-5, with TRBD2 as a possible D gene (5 bases). The CDR3 has 15 residues. V was clipped by 0 bases and J by 4 bases, with 13 bases between them. CDR1 is SGHKS, CDR2 YYEKEE, per germline (reference sequence). The CDR3 region is CASSLAGQAGETQYF. The CDR3 coding sequence is TGTGCCAGCAGCTTGGCAGGCCAGGCGGGAGAGACCCAGTACTTC.

The chain joins TRBV7-3 to TRBJ1-6; perhaps TRBD1 as D (6 bases). Trimming stripped 1 base from V and 9 bases from J, with 10 bases between. The CDR3 covers 14 residues. CDR1 is SGHTA and CDR2 is FQGTGA in the germline V gene. The CDR3 here is CASSLSFRGSPLHF. Here the CDR3 DNA reads TGTGCCAGCAGCTTAAGCTTCAGGGGTTCACCCCTCCACTTT.

This chain connects TRBV10-3 to TRBJ1-6; D ambiguous. The CDR3 has 17 amino acids. Germline V gene sequence: CDR1 ENHRY, CDR2 SYGVKD. V shed 5 bases and J shed 0 bases, with 14 bases lying between them. In nucleotides, the CDR3 is TGTGCCATCAGTCCCAGGACTGCGAGCTCCTATAATTCACCCCTCCACTTT. It encodes CAISPRTASSYNSPLHF.

The J gene is TRBJ2-4, the V gene TRBV7-6; 9 bases are a match to TRBD1. Germline V gene sequence: CDR1 SGHVS, CDR2 FNYEAQ. This CDR3 comprises 16 residues. Germline trimming cut 1 base from V and 8 bases from J; bases unmatched to any gene: 9. The CDR3 here is CASSLGPGQGRYIQYF. The CDR3 DNA is TGTGCCAGCAGCTTAGGCCCAGGACAGGGGAGGTACATTCAGTACTTC.

The chain joins TRBV19 to TRBJ1-6, with 7 bases that match TRBD1. V gave up 7 bases and J gave up 8 bases; unmatched junction bases: 8. Germline CDR1 reads LNHDA; CDR2 reads SQIVND (reference sequence). The CDR3 contains 14 residues. The CDR3 is CASTLPGQDSPLHF. CDR3 coding DNA: TGTGCCAGTACCCTACCCGGACAGGATTCACCCCTCCACTTT.

The chain recombines TRBV6-1 with TRBJ2-1; perhaps TRBD2 as D (5 bases). The CDR3 is 13 residues long. V shed 1 base and J shed 10 bases, with 11 bases lying between them. Germline V gives CDR1 MNHNS, CDR2 SASEGT. The DNA of the CDR3 is TGTGCCAGCAGTGAAGGTTCGGCGGGCGAGCAGTTCTTC. This gives the protein CASSEGSAGEQFF.